The 27 T cell receptor beta chains below were found in one sample sequenced in a study of naive and memory T cell subsets. Whole-study findings and limits: Naive repertoires, especially CD8, held a few larger clonotypes, possibly memory cells re-expressing CD45RA.

The beta constant-region primer was an equimolar mix of two oligonucleotides covering TRBC1 and TRBC2. Four rounds of PCR amplified the ligated cDNA using nested alpha and beta constant-region primers plus SP2. TCRdb analysed the UMI-ligation and nested PCR reads with MiXCR anew, one entry per CDR3 protein. This sample has about 160,000 distinct CDR3 sequences, with about 20% found just once. Antigens for these TCRs are unknown. The specimen sequenced was naive CD4+ T cells from blood. These receptors all come from a human donor in good health.

In this sample, this clonotype turned up a few times. This chain joins TRBV15 and TRBJ2-2, with D unclear. Trimming stripped 1 base from V and 0 bases from J, with 3 bases between. This CDR3 has 14 amino acids. Germline V gene lookup returns CDR1 LNHNV and CDR2 YYDKDF (reference sequence). CDR3 loop: CATSRVPNTGELFF. The CDR3 DNA reads as TGTGCCACCAGCAGAGTACCGAACACCGGGGAGCTGTTTTTT.

This chain links TRBV4-2 with TRBJ2-1, with 10 bases matching TRBD2. Germline V gives CDR1 LGHNA, CDR2 YNFKEQ. The CDR3 sequence is 18 residues long. V trimming: 1 base; J trimming: 4 bases; junction bases outside the gene matches: 10. CDR3 DNA: TGTGCCAGCAGCCAAGCCCCCTTGGTAGCGGGAGGTTACAATGAGCAGTTCTTC. Amino acids: CASSQAPLVAGGYNEQFF.

The rearrangement joins TRBV10-3 to TRBJ1-6; 8 positions match TRBD1. The V segment lost 6 bases and the J segment 10 bases; nucleotides outside the gene matches: 11. CDR3 length equals 15 residues. Germline V lookup: CDR1 ENHRY, CDR2 SYGVKD. The CDR3 DNA reads TGTGCCATCAGGAACGCTGACAGGGGCGGGTCACCCCTCCACTTT. Translation: CAIRNADRGGSPLHF.

This clonotype was counted at least ten times. The CDR3 region is CSAPWKGSTDTQYF. CDR3 DNA: TGCAGTGCCCCCTGGAAAGGAAGCACAGATACGCAGTATTTT. The chain recombines TRBV20-1 with TRBJ2-3; D not certain. The V gene lost 6 bases and the J gene lost 0 bases, with 13 bases spanning the gap. CDR1 and CDR2 (germline): DFQATT, SNEGSKA (reference sequence). The CDR3 extends over 14 amino acids.

At least ten counts were recorded for this clonotype. This rearrangement joins TRBV20-1 to TRBJ1-1; TRBD1 matches at 7 bases. With V trimmed by 1 base and J by 0 bases, 11 bases remained unmatched. The germline V gene has CDR1 DFQATT and CDR2 SNEGSKA (reference sequence). CDR3 length: 17 residues. In DNA form, the CDR3 reads TGCAGTGCTAGAGCCCGCTACAGGGGAACTATGAACACTGAAGCTTTCTTT. This gives the protein CSARARYRGTMNTEAFF.

In the case of this clonotype: The junction and the germline gene differ at one end; a read error may be behind it. The chain uses TRBV20-1 and TRBJ2-7; 9 bases map to TRBD1. CDR3 length: 14 amino acids. CDR1 is DFQATT, CDR2 SNEGSKA, per germline (reference sequence). CDR3 nucleotide sequence: TGCGGTGCCCCGAGGACAGGGGCGTTCATCGAGCAGTACTTC. Residues: CGAPRTGAFIEQYF.

This clonotype has a handful of counts. The genes are TRBV12-3 or TRBV12-4 and TRBJ2-7, with 12 nucleotides matching TRBD2. The CDR3 length is 15 residues. Germline trimming cut 3 bases from V and 7 bases from J; bases unmatched to any gene: 7. CDR3 DNA: TGTGCCAGCAGTTTGTCACTAGCGGGAGGAGGGGAGCAGTACTTC. Its translation: CASSLSLAGGGEQYF.

This clonotype showed up just a few times. This chain uses TRBV27 with TRBJ1-1, with D possibly TRBD1 on 6 matching bases. The CDR3 is 18 amino acids. Germline CDR1 and CDR2: MNHEY and SMNVEV (reference sequence). V lost 10 bases and J 0 bases, leaving 27 bases between the germline ends. The CDR3 DNA follows: TGTGCCACCCGCCCCGGTAAAGGTTGGACAGCGATGAACACTGAAGCTTTCTTT. This translates into CATRPGKGWTAMNTEAFF.

This clonotype has ten or more counts. The chain is built from TRBV7-9 and TRBJ1-2; D gene ambiguous. The V end was cut by 5 bases, the J end by 0 bases, with 10 bases between. Germline V gene data show CDR1 as SEHNR and CDR2 as FQNEAQ (reference sequence). The CDR3 has 14 amino acids. CDR3 residues: CASSPPGTNYGYTF. DNA for the CDR3: TGTGCCAGCAGCCCTCCGGGGACTAACTATGGCTACACCTTC.

V gene TRBV30 combines with J gene TRBJ1-5, with D perhaps matching TRBD1 (5 bases). The CDR3 runs to 15 residues. V was trimmed by 5 bases and J by 1 base, leaving 15 bases between them. Germline V gives CDR1 GTSNPN, CDR2 SVGIG (reference sequence). The CDR3 region is CAWAFGGGSNQPQHF. CDR3 nucleotide sequence: TGTGCCTGGGCCTTTGGGGGAGGGAGCAATCAGCCCCAGCATTTT.

This clonotype has only a few counts. This chain connects TRBV12-3 or TRBV12-4 to TRBJ2-4; D is possibly TRBD1 (5 bases). This CDR3 has 14 amino acids. The germline V and J ends were trimmed by 7 bases and 8 bases, with 18 bases remaining between them. In DNA, the CDR3 is TGTGCCAGCACCCGTAGGGGCTGGGGATACATTCAGTACTTC. It is translated as CASTRRGWGYIQYF.

This clonotype was counted a few times. The rearrangement uses TRBV24-1 and TRBJ1-5; D remains ambiguous. CDR3 size: 14 residues. V gave up 5 bases and J gave up 5 bases, with 12 bases separating them. From germline, CDR1 is KGHDR and CDR2 SFDVKD. CDR3 amino acids: CATSGFGFDQPQHF. In DNA form, the CDR3 reads TGTGCCACCAGTGGATTTGGGTTCGATCAGCCCCAGCATTTT.

This rearrangement joins TRBV7-9 to TRBJ2-5; 13 nucleotides match TRBD2. CDR1 is SEHNR, CDR2 FQNEAQ, per germline (reference sequence). The CDR3 spans 15 residues. V shed 6 bases and J 2 bases; nucleotides not matched to a gene: 3. CDR3 coding DNA: TGTGCCAGCAGGGGGACTAGCGGGACACAAGAGACCCAGTACTTC. This sequence encodes CASRGTSGTQETQYF.

At least ten counts were recorded for this clonotype. CDR3 loop: CASSRQGANEQYF. In DNA form, the CDR3 reads TGTGCCAGCAGTAGGCAGGGGGCGAACGAGCAGTACTTC. The chain has TRBV25-1 and TRBJ2-7; the match to TRBD1 covers 8 bases. The V segment lost 5 bases and the J segment 5 bases; nucleotides outside the gene matches: 5. Per germline, CDR1 MGHDK and CDR2 SYGVNS. This CDR3 comprises 13 residues.

The chain is built from TRBV5-6 and TRBJ1-5, with no clear D. This CDR3 has 13 amino acids. Looked up from germline, CDR1 is SGHDT and CDR2 is YYEEEE. V was shortened by 1 base and J by 5 bases, with 7 bases between the two germline ends. CDR3 DNA sequence: TGTGCCAGCAGCTTGCCTGGGGATCAGCCCCAGCATTTT. It encodes CASSLPGDQPQHF.

This clonotype was detected a few times. V gene TRBV2 combines with J gene TRBJ1-1, with D hard to call. Trimming pared 1 base from V and 0 bases from J, leaving 3 bases between. The CDR3 spans 13 residues. CDR1 SNHLY and CDR2 FYNNEI come from the germline V gene. The CDR3 sequence: CASSEVVNTEAFF. The CDR3 DNA reads TGTGCCAGCAGTGAAGTGGTGAACACTGAAGCTTTCTTT.

Regarding this clonotype: Mismatch with germline at one junction end may stem from a read error. The J gene is TRBJ2-3, the V gene TRBV7-7, with D possibly being TRBD1 (6 bases). The CDR3 runs to 16 residues. Germline CDR1 reads SSHAT; CDR2 reads FNYEAQ (reference sequence). CDR3 DNA sequence: TGTGCTAGCAGCCTTGGAAGGGGGTTTGGCGCAGATACGCAGTATTTT. Its protein is CASSLGRGFGADTQYF.

V and J are TRBV7-9 and TRBJ1-4; tentative D call: TRBD1 (5 bases). CDR3 size: 18 residues. V was cut by 5 bases and J by 0 bases, with 19 bases left in between. Germline V gene data show CDR1 as SEHNR and CDR2 as FQNEAQ (reference sequence). The chain's CDR3 is CASSKIVDRSATNEKLFF. The CDR3, as DNA: TGTGCCAGCAGCAAAATAGTAGACAGAAGTGCAACTAATGAAAAACTGTTTTTT.

This clonotype occurred many times. This chain links TRBV7-8 with TRBJ2-2; D perhaps matches TRBD1 (5 bases). The CDR3 has 16 residues. Germline loops: CDR1 SGHVS, CDR2 FQNEAQ. V lost 4 bases, J lost 6 bases, and 18 bases lay in between. The CDR3: CASSSQGQFPAGELFF. CDR3 coding DNA: TGTGCCAGCAGCTCCCAGGGCCAGTTCCCCGCCGGGGAGCTGTTTTTT.

The V call is TRBV6-1, the J call TRBJ1-5; no firm D call. The CDR3 extends over 12 amino acids. Germline V gives CDR1 MNHNS, CDR2 SASEGT. V was clipped by 6 bases and J by 4 bases, with 7 bases between them. This CDR3 reads CASSPRNQPQHF. CDR3 coding DNA: TGTGCCAGCAGCCCCAGGAATCAGCCCCAGCATTTT.

This clonotype was counted once. The V call is TRBV6-5, the J call TRBJ2-5; D is undetermined. The length of the CDR3 is 15 residues. V was trimmed by 2 bases and J by 4 bases, leaving 14 bases between them. Germline lookup yields CDR1 MNHEY and CDR2 SVGAGI. CDR3 coding DNA: TGTGCCAGCAGTTACCCGTCGCGCGGACGAGAGACCCAGTACTTC. Translating it yields CASSYPSRGRETQYF.

The chain couples TRBV11-2 to TRBJ2-1; 7 bases match TRBD2. V shed 1 base, J shed 4 bases, and the junction held 4 bases outside the gene matches. CDR1 is SGHAT, CDR2 FQNNGV, per germline. The CDR3 sequence is 15 residues long. The CDR3 protein is CASSLVASGYNEQFF. Written as DNA, the CDR3 is TGTGCCAGCAGCTTAGTCGCTAGCGGATACAATGAGCAGTTCTTC. Together with reference TRBV11-2 and TRBJ2-1, the CDR3 gives the full variable domain: EAGVAQSPRYKIIEKRQSVAFWCNPISGHATLYWYQQILGQGPKLLIQFQNNGVVDDSQLPKDRFSAERLKGVDSTLKIQPAKLEDSAVYLCASSLVASGYNEQFFGPGTRLTVL.

The chain has TRBV16 and TRBJ2-1, with D maybe TRBD2 (6 bases). V gave up 6 bases and J gave up 3 bases, with 9 bases separating them. The CDR3 extends over 13 amino acids. Looked up from germline, CDR1 is KGHSY and CDR2 is FQNENV. The DNA for the CDR3 is TGTGCCAGCAGTGGGGGACTCTACAATGAGCAGTTCTTC. Amino acid sequence: CASSGGLYNEQFF. Using reference TRBV16 and TRBJ2-1 for the parts outside the CDR3, the full variable domain is GEEVAQTPKHLVRGEGQKAKLYCAPIKGHSYVFWYQQVLKNEFKFLISFQNENVFDETGMPKERFSAKCLPNSPCSLEIQATKLEDSAVYFCASSGGLYNEQFFGPGTRLTVL.

The genes are TRBV28 and TRBJ2-1; TRBD2 aligns across 8 bases. With 3 bases clipped from V and 15 bases from J, the junction kept 7 bases outside the gene matches. The CDR3 is 12 amino acids. The germline gives CDR1 MDHEN, CDR2 SYDVKM. The DNA for the CDR3 is TGTGCCAGCAGTTTTGGAGCGGGAGACCGGTTCTTC. Its protein product is CASSFGAGDRFF.

V gene TRBV27 combines with J gene TRBJ1-2; perhaps TRBD1 as D (5 bases). Germline V gives CDR1 MNHEY, CDR2 SMNVEV (reference sequence). CDR3 size: 14 residues. The germline V and J ends were trimmed by 5 bases and 8 bases, with 18 bases remaining between them. CDR3 in DNA: TGTGCCAGCAGTCTCCACGCCGGGGCGGGGGGCTACACCTTC. It encodes CASSLHAGAGGYTF.

This chain links TRBV28 with TRBJ2-7, with D tentatively TRBD1 (5 bases). CDR3 length: 13 residues. V was trimmed by 6 bases and J by 5 bases, leaving 14 bases between them. The germline V gene has CDR1 MDHEN and CDR2 SYDVKM. This CDR3 reads CASSPLGVNEQYF. The CDR3 DNA sequence: TGTGCCAGCAGCCCCCTAGGGGTCAACGAGCAGTACTTC.

J is TRBJ2-2 and V is TRBV5-1; D unclear. The CDR3 is made up of 13 amino acids. V was clipped by 5 bases and J by 4 bases, with 9 bases between them. Germline V gene data show CDR1 as SGHRS and CDR2 as YFSETQ. CDR3 DNA: TGCGCCAGCAGGCCCCTTGGCACCGGGGAGCTGTTTTTT. It is translated as CASRPLGTGELFF.